This TCR beta chain was identified during a study of CD8+ T cells in alopecia areata. RNA was extracted and reverse transcribed into cDNA as the sequencing template. Sequencing was performed with immunoSEQ multiplex PCR; in TCRdb, only in-frame clones are kept and a portion is missing. The sample includes some 210,000 clones, approximately 61% of them seen just once. Those with alopecia areata gave lesional scalp punch biopsies and peripheral blood. The ends were cut back, 3 bases at V and 6 bases at J, with 11 bases in the middle. Germline CDR1 SNHLY, CDR2 FYNNEI. There are 13 residues in the CDR3. This chain connects TRBV2 to TRBJ1-2, with D hard to call. The starting material was CD4+ T cells sorted from blood, obtained at week 0. This clonotype was obtained from a human donor with alopecia areata. The CDR3 bases are TGTGCCAGCAGTGATCTGGCAGGTGATGGCTACACCTTC. This codes for CASSDLAGDGYTF.